A selection of T cell receptor beta chains follows, all from one sample in a study of blood T cell repertoires in COVID-19. Profiling relied on immunoSEQ multiplex PCR, and the TCRdb table lists in-frame clones only, not all of them. This table holds roughly 78,000 clones, roughly 83% found once. Sequencing input: peripheral blood. All receptors derive from an elderly woman with acute or convalescent COVID-19. The conserved cysteine and the conserved F or W are not part of the CDR3 here. D genes are given only for firm matches.

D	V	CDR3
TRBD1	TRBV19	ASSSPPGQSPDTQY
.	TRBV9	ASSVNPQVGPDTEAF
TRBD2	TRBV3-1/TRBV3-2	ASTRTSGGASTDTQY
.	TRBV12-3/TRBV12-4	ASSLGTSYGYT
.	TRBV20-1	SARVKSEAF
.	TRBV7-9	ASSLAGTLYGYT
TRBD1	TRBV6-1	ASSERGQGTYGYT
.	TRBV2	ASSEATRKNSPLH
TRBD1	TRBV9	ASSPHTGVSSGANVLT
TRBD2	TRBV10-2	ASSRGGAGSYNEQF
.	TRBV5-1	ASSLEGELYEQY